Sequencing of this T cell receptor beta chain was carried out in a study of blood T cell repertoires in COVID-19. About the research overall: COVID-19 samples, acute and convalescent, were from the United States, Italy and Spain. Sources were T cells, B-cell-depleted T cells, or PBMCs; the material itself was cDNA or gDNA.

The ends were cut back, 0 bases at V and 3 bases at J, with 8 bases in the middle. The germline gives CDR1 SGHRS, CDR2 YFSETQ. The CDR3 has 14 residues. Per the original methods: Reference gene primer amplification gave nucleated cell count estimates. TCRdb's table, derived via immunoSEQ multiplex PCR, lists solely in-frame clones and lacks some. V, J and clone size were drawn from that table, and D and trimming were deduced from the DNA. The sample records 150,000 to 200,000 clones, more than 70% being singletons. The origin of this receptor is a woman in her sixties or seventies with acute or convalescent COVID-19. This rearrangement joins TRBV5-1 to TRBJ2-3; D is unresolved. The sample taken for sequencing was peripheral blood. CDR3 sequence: CASSLGSETDTQYF. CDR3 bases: TGCGCCAGCAGCTTGGGTAGTGAGACAGATACGCAGTATTTT.